This T cell receptor beta chain emerged from a study of OX40 agonist ivuxolimab in advanced cancers. Study-wide context: The patients got ivuxolimab, which is an agonistic anti-OX40 (CD134) antibody. Intravenous ivuxolimab was administered to patients every 2 weeks at 0.01 to 10 mg/kg.

Measured with immunoSEQ multiplex PCR; TCRdb has only the in-frame clones, and not every one. The sample yields about 70,000 clones, around 80% seen once. In this sample, this clone turned up many times. Germline assignment: CDR1 SGHNT and CDR2 YYREEE (reference sequence). With 3 bases removed from V and 8 bases from J, the gap between germline ends came to 18 bases. This CDR3 spans 16 amino acids. The chain combines TRBV5-4 with TRBJ1-6, with D perhaps TRBD1 (5 bases). The source was CD4+ or CD8+ T cells sorted from blood, collected in a trial of the OX40 agonist ivuxolimab. The clonotype originates from an adult with an advanced solid tumor such as melanoma, head and neck, liver or kidney cancer. The CDR3 coding sequence is TGTGCCAGCAGCTCGCGAATCAGTGGGGGTGATTCACCCCTCCACTTT. Amino acids: CASSSRISGGDSPLHF.